Listed below are T cell receptor beta chains from one sample, sequenced in a study of PD-L1 blockade in urothelial cancer. Clones were sequenced by immunoSEQ multiplex PCR, and TCRdb holds only the in-frame ones, with some missing. The sample lists tens of thousands of clones, less than 95% seen once, with about 0.87% in the top ten. Sample: PBMCs, taken around atezolizumab (anti-PD-L1) treatment. These receptors originate from a woman over 75 with urothelial cancer. Each CDR3 is given with its conserved first and last residue. D genes are given only for firm matches. Rows may omit the clone size; those that give it use once, few, many or a size class.

TRBD1	TRBV30	.	TRBJ1-5	18	CAWSVGNRGVRSNQPQHF	TGTGCCTGGAGTGTAGGGAACAGGGGGGTCCGTAGCAATCAGCCCCAGCATTTT
TRBD1	TRBV6-6	.	TRBJ1-2	14	CASSRTGPTYGYTF	TGTGCCAGCAGTCGGACAGGGCCAACTTATGGCTACACCTTC
TRBD1	TRBV29-1	.	TRBJ2-7	14	CSVEDQDRYYEQYF	TGCAGCGTTGAAGATCAGGACAGGTACTACGAGCAGTACTTC
.	TRBV27	.	TRBJ2-7	13	CASSLTVSYEQYF	TGTGCCAGCAGTTTAACTGTATCCTACGAGCAGTACTTC
TRBD1	TRBV19	.	TRBJ1-1	13	CASRRQGASEAFF	TGTGCCAGTAGGCGACAGGGGGCGAGTGAAGCTTTCTTT
TRBD2	TRBV5-1	.	TRBJ2-3	19	CASSPGLAGGGVVTDTQYF	TGCGCCAGCAGCCCTGGACTAGCGGGAGGAGGGGTGGTCACAGATACGCAGTATTTT
TRBD1	TRBV28	.	TRBJ1-1	14	CASSLSGGGTEAFF	TGTGCCAGCAGTTTGTCAGGGGGCGGCACTGAAGCTTTCTTT
TRBD2	TRBV27	.	TRBJ2-7	15	CASSRRTSGSAEQYF	TGTGCCAGCAGTCGAAGGACTAGCGGGAGCGCCGAGCAGTACTTC
.	TRBV11-2	.	TRBJ2-1	19	CASSRTVTYNEQFFYRQFF	.
TRBD1	TRBV19	.	TRBJ2-7	15	CASSTRQGFSLEQYF	TGTGCCAGTAGTACCCGACAGGGTTTCTCTCTCGAGCAGTACTTC
TRBD2	TRBV6-5	.	TRBJ2-3	15	CASSPGLAGPDTQYF	TGTGCCAGCAGCCCCGGACTAGCGGGACCAGATACGCAGTATTTT
.	TRBV19	.	TRBJ1-3	16	CASMRESGTSGNTIYF	TGTGCCAGTATGCGGGAGAGCGGCACCTCTGGAAACACCATATATTTT
.	TRBV28	.	TRBJ1-5	16	CASRTGDSYSNQPQHF	TGTGCCAGCAGAACCGGAGACAGTTATAGCAATCAGCCCCAGCATTTT
.	TRBV27	.	TRBJ1-3	14	CASSSSGSGNTIYF	TGTGCCAGCAGTTCCAGCGGCTCTGGAAACACCATATATTTT
TRBD2	TRBV27	once	TRBJ2-1	17	CASSWGTTREAYNEQFF	TGTGCCAGCAGTTGGGGGACTACCAGAGAAGCCTACAATGAGCAGTTCTTC
.	TRBV27	.	TRBJ1-1	15	CASSRLNDGGTEAFF	TGTGCCAGCAGTCGGCTCAACGACGGGGGCACTGAAGCTTTCTTT
.	TRBV10-3	.	TRBJ1-5	14	CAIRAGASNQPQHF	TGTGCCATCAGGGCAGGGGCGTCAAATCAGCCCCAGCATTTT
TRBD1	TRBV5-8	.	TRBJ1-2	16	CASSPMRDRFNYGYTF	TGTGCCAGCAGCCCGATGAGGGACAGATTTAACTATGGCTACACCTTC
TRBD1	TRBV18	.	TRBJ1-1	14	CASSPGQGNTEAFF	TGTGCCAGCTCACCGGGACAGGGAAACACTGAAGCTTTCTTT
.	TRBV28	.	TRBJ2-7	13	CASSGTPTYEQYF	TGTGCCAGCAGTGGGACACCTACCTACGAGCAGTACTTC
.	TRBV7-9	.	TRBJ1-1	14	CASSPIGQNTEAFF	TGTGCCAGCAGCCCCATAGGACAGAACACTGAAGCTTTCTTT
.	TRBV7-2	.	TRBJ2-7	12	CASSLTSYEQYF	TGTGCCAGCAGCTTAACATCCTACGAGCAGTACTTC
.	TRBV6-6	few	TRBJ2-7	13	CASGTLGSYEQYF	TGTGCCTCCGGGACACTCGGCTCCTACGAGCAGTACTTC
.	TRBV7-9	.	TRBJ1-2	14	CASSLSPANYGYTF	TGTGCCAGCAGCTTATCTCCAGCTAACTATGGCTACACCTTC
TRBD1	TRBV19	once	TRBJ1-1	17	CASRRWGQGGYRTEAFF	TGTGCCAGTAGAAGATGGGGACAGGGGGGGTATAGGACTGAAGCTTTCTTT
TRBD2	TRBV10-3	once	TRBJ2-3	18	CAIKGSLGLAENTDTQYF	TGTGCCATCAAGGGGTCCCTGGGGCTAGCGGAAAACACAGATACGCAGTATTTT
.	TRBV18	.	TRBJ2-1	13	CASSQGRNNEQFF	TGTGCCAGCTCACAGGGGCGCAACAATGAGCAGTTCTTC
.	TRBV7-8	.	TRBJ2-1	15	CASTRGGRSYNEQFF	TGTGCCAGCACCCGTGGCGGCCGCTCCTACAATGAGCAGTTCTTC
.	TRBV5-6	.	TRBJ1-1	13	CASSFEAGTEAFF	TGTGCCAGCAGCTTCGAAGCGGGCACTGAAGCTTTCTTT
TRBD2	TRBV7-2	.	TRBJ2-7	14	CASSQGLVSYEQYF	TGTGCCAGCAGCCAGGGACTAGTTTCCTACGAGCAGTACTTC
TRBD1	TRBV29-1	.	TRBJ1-5	15	CSVVESGQGNQPQHF	TGCAGCGTTGTTGAAAGTGGACAGGGGAATCAGCCCCAGCATTTT